This TCR beta chain originates from a study of CXCR3-negative and CXCR3-positive naive CD8 T cells. Overall study findings and caveats: TRB CDR3s were more hydrophobic in CXCR3-positive than in CXCR3-negative naive cells. The majority of assays used fresh PBMCs, and CXCR3 expression partially decreased after cryopreservation.

The V gene's germline CDR1 is SEHNR and CDR2 FQNEAQ (reference sequence). CDR3 length equals 14 residues. Worth noting for this clonotype: Its matching antigen is unknown.

Per CD8+ T cell subset, triplicate sorts of 250,000 to 300,000 cells each were done. CD45RO-CCR7+CD27+CD95- defined naive CD8+ T cells. The libraries of TRB cDNA were constructed through 5' RACE using UMI labels. TCRdb derives one entry per CDR3 protein from the 5' RACE reads, leaving out DNA. In total, the table holds about 81,000 distinct CDR3 sequences. The chain combines TRBV7-9 with TRBJ1-2; TCRdb designates TRBD1, a call that cannot be tested without DNA. The material sequenced was naive CXCR3- CD8+ T cells from blood. Subset described: CD45RO-CCR7+CD27+CD95- naive CD8+ T cells lacking CXCR3 (TNR3-). The TCR sequence derives from a human donor in good health. Some clones in this sample may be carry-over from other donors' samples. The CDR3: CASSFTGVGYGYTF.